Detailed here is one T cell receptor (beta chain). These data belong to a study of blood T cell repertoires in COVID-19. At the level of the study: The United States, Italy and Spain were the sources of the acute and convalescent COVID-19 samples. T cells, B-cell-depleted T cells, or PBMCs supplied cDNA or gDNA.

The CDR3 totals 16 residues. From germline, CDR1 is LNHDA and CDR2 SQIVND (reference sequence). Trimming left V 1 base short and J 2 bases short, with 11 bases between. In the source study's methods: Reference gene primer amplification gave nucleated cell count estimates. The protocol was immunoSEQ multiplex PCR, while the TCRdb copy is restricted to in-frame clones and leaves out a portion. That table furnishes V, J and clone size, whereas the DNA furnished D and trimming. The repertoire holds about 130,000 clones, with approximately 84% as singletons. The sample was peripheral blood. This clonotype originated in a man between 70 and 80 years old with acute or convalescent COVID-19. The chain links TRBV19 to TRBJ2-2; perhaps TRBD2 as D (6 bases). This CDR3 is CASSIGAGLNTGELFF. The CDR3, as DNA: TGTGCCAGTAGTATAGGTGCGGGATTAAACACCGGGGAGCTGTTTTTT. Full variable domain (missing parts from reference TRBV19 and TRBJ2-2): DGGITQSPKYLFRKEGQNVTLSCEQNLNHDAMYWYRQDPGQGLRLIYYSQIVNDFQKGDIAEGYSVSREKKESFPLTVTSAQKNPTAFYLCASSIGAGLNTGELFFGEGSRLTVL.